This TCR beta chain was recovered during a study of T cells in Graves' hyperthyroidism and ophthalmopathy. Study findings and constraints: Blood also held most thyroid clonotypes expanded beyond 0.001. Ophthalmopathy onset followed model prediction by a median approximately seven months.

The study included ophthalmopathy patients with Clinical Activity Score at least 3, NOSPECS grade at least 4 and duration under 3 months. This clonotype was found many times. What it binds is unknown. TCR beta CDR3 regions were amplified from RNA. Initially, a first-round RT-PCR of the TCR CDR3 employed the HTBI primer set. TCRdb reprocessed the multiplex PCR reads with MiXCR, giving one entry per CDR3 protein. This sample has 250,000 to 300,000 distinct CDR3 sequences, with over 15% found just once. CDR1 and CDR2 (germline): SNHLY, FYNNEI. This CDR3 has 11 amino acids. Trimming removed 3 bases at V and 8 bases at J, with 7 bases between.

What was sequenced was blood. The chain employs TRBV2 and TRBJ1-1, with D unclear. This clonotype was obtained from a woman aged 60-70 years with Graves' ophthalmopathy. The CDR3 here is CASSEGSEAFF. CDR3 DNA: TGTGCCAGCAGTGAGGGAAGCGAAGCTTTCTTT.